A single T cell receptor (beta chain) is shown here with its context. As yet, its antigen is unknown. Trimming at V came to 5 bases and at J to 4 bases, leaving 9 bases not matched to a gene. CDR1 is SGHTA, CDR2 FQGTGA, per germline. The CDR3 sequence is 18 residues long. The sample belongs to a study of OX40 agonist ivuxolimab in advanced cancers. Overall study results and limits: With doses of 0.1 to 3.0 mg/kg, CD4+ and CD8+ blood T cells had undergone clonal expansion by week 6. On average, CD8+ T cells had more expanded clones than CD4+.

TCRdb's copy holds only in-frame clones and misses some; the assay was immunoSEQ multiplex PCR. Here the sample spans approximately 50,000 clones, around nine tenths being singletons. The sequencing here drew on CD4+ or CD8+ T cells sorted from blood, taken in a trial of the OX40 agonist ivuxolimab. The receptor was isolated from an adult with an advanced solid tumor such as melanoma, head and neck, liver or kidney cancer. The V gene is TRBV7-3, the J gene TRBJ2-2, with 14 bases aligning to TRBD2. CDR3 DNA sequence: TGTGCCAGCAGCCCGAAGACTAGCGGGAGGGCCAGCACCGGGGAGCTGTTTTTT. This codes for CASSPKTSGRASTGELFF.